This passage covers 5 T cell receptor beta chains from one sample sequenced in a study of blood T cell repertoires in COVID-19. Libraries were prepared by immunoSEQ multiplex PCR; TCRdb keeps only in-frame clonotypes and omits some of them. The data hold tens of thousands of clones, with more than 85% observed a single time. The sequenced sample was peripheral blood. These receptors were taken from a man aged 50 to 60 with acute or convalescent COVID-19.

CDR3 bases: TGCGCCAGCAGTTTAAGGCAGCGGGAGGGGGAGCAGTACTTC. Protein: CASSLRQREGEQYF. The J gene is TRBJ2-7, the V gene TRBV10-2; 10 nucleotides match TRBD2. The germline V gene has CDR1 WSHSY and CDR2 SAAADI. The CDR3 is made up of 14 amino acids. Trimming at V came to 5 bases and at J to 7 bases, leaving 8 bases not matched to a gene.

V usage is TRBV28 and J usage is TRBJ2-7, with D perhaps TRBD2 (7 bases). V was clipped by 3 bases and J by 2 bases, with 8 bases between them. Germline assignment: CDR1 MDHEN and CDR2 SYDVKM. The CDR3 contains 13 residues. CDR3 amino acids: CASSLGGPYEQYF. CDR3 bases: TGTGCCAGCAGTTTGGGGGGGCCCTACGAGCAGTACTTC.

CDR3 residues: CAWSVTAGVSYTF. In DNA form, the CDR3 reads TGTGCCTGGAGTGTAACAGCCGGCGTAAGCTACACCTTC. The genes are TRBV30 and TRBJ1-2; D remains unclear. The CDR3 totals 13 residues. The V and J ends lost 0 bases and 9 bases respectively, with 14 bases between them. Germline CDR1 GTSNPN, CDR2 SVGIG (reference sequence).

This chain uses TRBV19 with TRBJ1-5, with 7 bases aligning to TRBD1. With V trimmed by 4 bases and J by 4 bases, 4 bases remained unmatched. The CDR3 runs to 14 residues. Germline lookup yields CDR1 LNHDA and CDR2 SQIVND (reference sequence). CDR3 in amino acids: CASSTTGINQPQHF. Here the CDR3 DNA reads TGTGCCAGTAGTACGACAGGGATTAATCAGCCCCAGCATTTT.

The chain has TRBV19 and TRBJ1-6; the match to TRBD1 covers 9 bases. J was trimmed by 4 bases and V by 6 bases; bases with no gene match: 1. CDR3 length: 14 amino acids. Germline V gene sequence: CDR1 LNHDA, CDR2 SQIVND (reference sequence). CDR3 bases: TGTGCCAGTAGCGGACAGGGGTATAATTCACCCCTCCACTTT. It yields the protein CASSGQGYNSPLHF.